This TCR beta chain was identified in a study of blood T cell repertoires in COVID-19. Background on the study: PBMCs, B-cell-depleted T cells, or T cells provided the cDNA or gDNA that made up the material.

Seattle's cohort entered during active infection and was followed longitudinally. Sequencing was performed with immunoSEQ multiplex PCR; in TCRdb, only in-frame clones are kept and a portion is missing. The table includes tens of thousands of clones, 83% detected once. CDR3 length: 15 amino acids. Germline CDR1 is MNHEY and CDR2 is SVGAGI. Trimming cost V 5 bases and J 2 bases, with 15 bases left between them. The J gene is TRBJ1-2, the V gene TRBV6-5; the D gene is possibly TRBD1 (6 bases). What was sequenced was peripheral blood. This sequence originates from a man between 50 and 59 years old with COVID-19, enrolled during active disease. The CDR3 DNA sequence: TGTGCCAGCAGTCCCAATGGGGGACAAAACTATGGCTACACCTTC. Encoded protein: CASSPNGGQNYGYTF.